A selection of T cell receptor beta chains follows, all from one sample in a study of shared clonotypes between healthy human individuals. Libraries were prepared by immunoSEQ multiplex PCR; TCRdb keeps only in-frame clonotypes and omits some of them. The sample holds about 530,000 clones; around 79% are singletons and the top ten take under 15%. Input material: PBMCs. These receptor sequences come from a middle-aged woman in good health. Some clones in this sample may be carry-over from other donors' samples. Both conserved end residues are part of each CDR3. Each record gives: D gene, V gene, clone size, J gene, CDR3 protein, CDR3 DNA. The D gene is left open where the match is weak. Clone size is stated in some rows and not others, as once, few, many or a class when expanded.

TRBD2	TRBV5-6	.	TRBJ2-3	CASSSRTGTSGSSDTQYF	TGTGCCAGCAGCTCAAGGACCGGGACTAGCGGGAGTAGTGATACGCAGTATTTT
TRBD1	TRBV5-1	once	TRBJ2-5	CASTGTGGFQETQYF	TGCGCCAGCACCGGGACAGGGGGCTTCCAAGAGACCCAGTACTTC
.	TRBV28	.	TRBJ2-7	CASSSGSYEQYF	TGTGCCAGCAGTTCCGGATCCTACGAGCAGTACTTC
TRBD1	TRBV25-1	.	TRBJ2-7	CASPRGQHSYEQYF	TGTGCCAGCCCTAGGGGACAGCACTCCTACGAGCAGTACTTC
.	TRBV15	once	TRBJ2-3	CATSRDVGLNTDTQYF	TGTGCCACCAGCAGAGATGTGGGACTTAACACAGATACGCAGTATTTT
.	TRBV5-1	.	TRBJ2-1	CASSSLVSSYNEQFF	TGCGCCAGCAGCTCACTAGTGAGCTCCTACAATGAGCAGTTCTTC
TRBD2	TRBV6-1	.	TRBJ2-5	CASRATGTSGETQYF	TGTGCCAGCAGGGCTACCGGGACTAGCGGGGAGACCCAGTACTTC
.	TRBV2	.	TRBJ2-5	CASSEFDVQETQYF	TGTGCCAGCAGTGAATTTGACGTGCAAGAGACCCAGTACTTC
.	TRBV27	.	TRBJ1-5	CASSLRGAAYSNQPQHF	TGTGCCAGCAGTTTGAGGGGCGCAGCCTATAGCAATCAGCCCCAGCATTTT
TRBD1	TRBV6-1	.	TRBJ1-2	CASGDRGRVDYGYTF	TGTGCCAGCGGGGATAGGGGGCGGGTTGACTATGGCTACACCTTC
.	TRBV7-2	.	TRBJ1-4	CASRPGTSNEKLFF	TGTGCCAGCAGACCCGGGACATCGAATGAAAAACTGTTTTTT
.	TRBV7-6	.	TRBJ2-5	CASSPRLAQDETQYF	TGTGCCAGCAGCCCGCGGTTAGCGCAAGACGAGACCCAGTACTTC
.	TRBV7-6	.	TRBJ2-7	CASSPWTTTDEQYF	TGTGCCAGCAGCCCATGGACTACAACGGACGAGCAGTACTTC
.	TRBV10-3	.	TRBJ2-7	CAISGKAGTSYEQYF	TGTGCCATCAGTGGAAAAGCCGGAACCTCCTACGAGCAGTACTTC
.	TRBV27	once	TRBJ2-7	CASSLSGREVGSYEQYF	TGTGCCAGCAGTTTATCCGGGCGGGAAGTAGGCTCCTACGAGCAGTACTTC
.	TRBV11-3	.	TRBJ1-2	CASSFTEGYGYTF	TGTGCCAGCAGCTTTACAGAGGGCTATGGCTACACCTTC
TRBD2	TRBV11-2	many	TRBJ2-7	CASGGRAISEQYF	TGTGCCAGCGGCGGGAGGGCCATCAGCGAGCAGTACTTC
.	TRBV28	.	TRBJ1-4	CASSTQTTGDDEKLFF	TGTGCCAGCAGTACACAAACCACAGGTGACGATGAAAAACTGTTTTTT
TRBD2	TRBV11-2	.	TRBJ2-5	CASSQTLAGVGETQYF	TGTGCCAGCAGCCAAACTCTAGCGGGAGTCGGGGAGACCCAGTACTTC
TRBD2	TRBV30	.	TRBJ2-2	CALNSLAGVAGELFF	TGTGCCCTAAATTCCTTAGCGGGAGTGGCCGGGGAGCTGTTTTTT
.	TRBV6-1	.	TRBJ2-1	CASPRSAGGYNEQFF	TGTGCCAGCCCCCGTAGCGCTGGGGGTTACAATGAGCAGTTCTTC
TRBD1	TRBV7-2	.	TRBJ2-7	CASSLTGASYEQYF	TGTGCCAGCAGCTTAACAGGGGCTTCCTACGAGCAGTACTTC
.	TRBV6-1	.	TRBJ1-1	CASSEDPLDTEAFF	TGTGCCAGCAGTGAAGATCCCCTTGACACTGAAGCTTTCTTT
.	TRBV14	few	TRBJ1-1	CASSQEAGLAFF	TGTGCCAGCAGCCAAGAGGCGGGTCTGGCTTTCTTT
TRBD1	TRBV4-2	.	TRBJ1-4	CASSPPQGAGTNEKLFF	TGTGCCAGCAGCCCTCCTCAGGGGGCAGGCACTAATGAAAAACTGTTTTTT
.	TRBV9	.	TRBJ2-3	CASSVGGGNTDTQYF	TGTGCCAGCAGCGTAGGGGGAGGTAACACAGATACGCAGTATTTT
TRBD2	TRBV5-1	once	TRBJ2-1	CASSPSPSGRVYNEQFF	TGCGCCAGCAGCCCCTCCCCCAGCGGGAGGGTTTACAATGAGCAGTTCTTC
.	TRBV19	.	TRBJ2-7	CATRRQAYEQYF	TGTGCCACCAGGAGGCAAGCCTACGAGCAGTACTTC
.	TRBV5-1	.	TRBJ2-7	CASSLGGGRSYEQYF	TGCGCCAGCAGCTTGGGTGGGGGGAGAAGCTACGAGCAGTACTTC
.	TRBV7-8	.	TRBJ1-1	CASSLWGTAAEAFF	TGTGCCAGCAGCTTATGGGGAACGGCGGCTGAAGCTTTCTTT
TRBD1	TRBV5-8	.	TRBJ2-3	CASSFTTGGIYLDTQYF	TGTGCCAGCAGCTTCACGACAGGGGGAATTTACTTGGATACGCAGTATTTT
TRBD2	TRBV6-4	.	TRBJ2-3	CASSELAGVGDTQYF	TGTGCCAGCAGTGAGCTAGCGGGAGTCGGGGATACGCAGTATTTT
.	TRBV5-1	.	TRBJ2-1	CASSLGSGSSYNEQFF	TGCGCCAGCAGCTTGGGTAGCGGAAGCTCCTACAATGAGCAGTTCTTC
.	TRBV30	.	TRBJ1-3	CAWSVGTDGNTIYF	TGTGCCTGGAGTGTCGGGACCGATGGAAACACCATATATTTT
.	TRBV18	.	TRBJ2-7	CASSPAQTRPYEQYF	TGTGCCAGCTCACCAGCACAAACTCGGCCCTACGAGCAGTACTTC
.	TRBV4-3	.	TRBJ2-1	CASSRGAMTEGDEQFF	TGCGCCAGCAGCCGGGGGGCGATGACTGAGGGGGATGAGCAGTTCTTC
TRBD1	TRBV7-9	.	TRBJ2-5	CASSPGTGVKKETQYF	TGTGCCAGCAGCCCTGGGACAGGGGTCAAGAAAGAGACCCAGTACTTC
TRBD2	TRBV20-1	.	TRBJ2-7	CSADTSGVEYF	TGCAGTGCTGATACTAGCGGAGTGGAGTACTTC
.	TRBV15	once	TRBJ1-3	CATSRDYGADSGNTIYF	TGTGCCACCAGCAGAGATTATGGTGCCGACTCTGGAAACACCATATATTTT
.	TRBV6-5	.	TRBJ2-6	CASSYSPGRGANVLTF	TGTGCCAGCAGTTACTCGCCAGGACGTGGGGCCAACGTCCTGACTTTC
.	TRBV7-3	few	TRBJ2-2	CASSLYGGDTGELFF	TGTGCCAGCAGCTTATACGGCGGGGACACCGGGGAGCTGTTTTTT
.	TRBV7-8	.	TRBJ2-1	CASSFQTYNEQFF	TGTGCCAGCAGCTTCCAAACCTACAATGAGCAGTTCTTC
.	TRBV29-1	.	TRBJ1-1	CSVARGEWDTEAFF	TGCAGCGTTGCCCGAGGGGAATGGGACACTGAAGCTTTCTTT
.	TRBV28	.	TRBJ1-3	CASSLPGQISGNTIYF	TGTGCCAGCAGTTTGCCCGGACAGATCTCTGGAAACACCATATATTTT
TRBD1	TRBV15	.	TRBJ2-1	CATSGGFGTGVPDDEQFF	TGTGCCACCAGCGGGGGATTCGGGACAGGGGTACCTGACGATGAGCAGTTCTTC
.	TRBV29-1	.	TRBJ1-1	CSVSPGADTEAFF	TGCAGCGTTTCCCCAGGGGCCGACACTGAAGCTTTCTTT
TRBD1	TRBV5-1	.	TRBJ2-6	CASSLGQGTSGANVLTF	TGCGCCAGCAGCTTGGGACAGGGGACCTCTGGGGCCAACGTCCTGACTTTC
.	TRBV5-1	.	TRBJ2-7	CASSFDPSSYEQYF	TGCGCCAGCAGCTTCGACCCAAGCTCCTACGAGCAGTACTTC